Listed below are T cell receptor beta chains from one sample, sequenced in a study of cytomegalovirus exposure and HLA in healthy donors. This table comes from immunoSEQ multiplex PCR, and its TCRdb copy is limited to in-frame clones, with some not included. The sample lists 150,000 or so clones; 65% to 75% were seen once. The sequenced sample consisted of PBMCs. The receptors derive from a girl aged 10 to 17 in good health and CMV-seronegative. CDR3s include the opening cysteine and the closing phenylalanine or tryptophan. D genes are given only for firm matches. Clone size appears in some rows only: once, few, many, or a class for an expanded clone.

v_call	d_call	clone_size	j_call	cdr3_nt	cdr3_aa
TRBV4-1	-	-	TRBJ2-7	TGCGCCAGAAGCCCCTTGACAGGATCCTCCTACGAGCAGTACTTC	CARSPLTGSSYEQYF
TRBV6-5	TRBD1	once	TRBJ2-7	TGTGCCAGCAGTTACTTGGACAGGGCCTTTGGGGAGCAGTACTTC	CASSYLDRAFGEQYF
TRBV7-9	TRBD1	few	TRBJ1-5	TGTGCCAGCAGCTTAGGCCACAAGGACAGGCGTTATCAGCCCCAGCATTTT	CASSLGHKDRRYQPQHF
TRBV7-9	TRBD2	-	TRBJ2-3	TGTGCCAGCAGCCCAAATAGCGGGGGGGTAACAGATACGCAGTATTTT	CASSPNSGGVTDTQYF
TRBV19	-	-	TRBJ1-1	TGTGCCAGCGGAGAGGGCTCCCAACCCACTGAAGCTTTCTTT	CASGEGSQPTEAFF
TRBV7-9	-	-	TRBJ2-7	TGTGCCAGCAGCTTCCCGGAGTCCCCAAACTACGAGCAGTACTTC	CASSFPESPNYEQYF
TRBV5-1	-	-	TRBJ2-3	TGCGCCAGCAGCCCCCGCGGTGGACTTAGCACAGATACGCAGTATTTT	CASSPRGGLSTDTQYF
TRBV5-1	TRBD2	-	TRBJ2-1	TGCGCCAGCAGCTTGGGGTGGGGGGGGTACAATGAGCAGTTCTTC	CASSLGWGGYNEQFF
TRBV27	TRBD1	-	TRBJ1-1	TGTGCCAGCAGTTCACCGGGACAGCACACTGAAGCTTTCTTT	CASSSPGQHTEAFF
TRBV9	-	-	TRBJ2-1	TGTGCCAGCAGCTCTAGTAGGGGGTACAATGAGCAGTTCTTC	CASSSSRGYNEQFF
TRBV27	TRBD2	once	TRBJ2-7	TGTGCCAGCAGGTTAGCGGGGGATACTTACGAGCAGTACTTC	CASRLAGDTYEQYF
TRBV10-3	TRBD1	-	TRBJ1-5	TGTGCCATCAGAGACGGGACAGGGGGTGATCAGCCCCAGCATTTT	CAIRDGTGGDQPQHF
TRBV4-1	-	-	TRBJ2-2	TGCGCCAGCAGCCAAGTCGCATTAACATCCGGGGAGCTGTTTTTT	CASSQVALTSGELFF
TRBV6-5	TRBD2	-	TRBJ2-5	TGTGCCAGCAGTTACTCGAGCGGGGGGGCACAAGAGACCCAGTACTTC	CASSYSSGGAQETQYF
TRBV10-2	TRBD1	-	TRBJ1-2	TGCGCCAGCAGTGAGTCGAAACAGGGGGGTGGCTACACCTTC	CASSESKQGGGYTF
TRBV27	TRBD1	-	TRBJ1-6	TGTGCCAGCAGTCCCGGGACAGGGGGCGGTTCACCCCTCCACTTT	CASSPGTGGGSPLHF
TRBV30	-	-	TRBJ2-6	TGTGCCTGGAGTGTAGATGTCAGGGCTGTTGGGGCCAACGTCCTGACTTTC	CAWSVDVRAVGANVLTF
TRBV18	TRBD1	-	TRBJ2-7	TGTGCCAGCTCACCAAACAGGGGGGTGCCCTACGAGCAGTACTTC	CASSPNRGVPYEQYF
TRBV12-5	TRBD1	-	TRBJ1-2	TGTGCTAGTGGTCAAGCAACAACAGGGGGCGGGAGATATGGCTACACCTTC	CASGQATTGGGRYGYTF
TRBV7-2	-	-	TRBJ1-1	TGTGCCAGCAGCTTGTCGGACATTGAAGCTTTCTTT	CASSLSDIEAFF